The 8 T cell receptor beta chains given below trace back to one sample, sequenced in a study of response to subunit inactivated influenza vaccine. TCRdb recomputed calls from the RT-PCR reads with MiXCR, one row per CDR3 protein. The sample yields about 700,000 distinct CDR3 sequences, around 14% seen once. The material was PBMCs from blood, obtained approximately 13 days after vaccination. The receptor set was obtained from a man in his fifties or sixties who received an inactivated influenza vaccine.

The rearrangement links TRBV20-1 to TRBJ1-1; unclear D gene. Trimming removed 3 bases at V and 3 bases at J, with 8 bases between. The germline V gene has CDR1 DFQATT and CDR2 SNEGSKA (reference sequence). The CDR3 totals 12 residues. This CDR3 is CSASSSYTEAFF. CDR3 coding DNA: TGCAGTGCTAGTAGCTCCTACACTGAAGCTTTCTTT.

The J gene is TRBJ1-2, the V gene TRBV5-1, with a possible D match to TRBD1 (5 bases). The CDR3 extends over 15 amino acids. Germline V gene sequence: CDR1 SGHRS, CDR2 YFSETQ. Between the trimmed V and J ends, which lost 3 bases and 2 bases, there was a span of 14 bases. The CDR3 DNA sequence: TGCGCCAGCAGCTACGAGACAGCGATAAACTATGGCTACACCTTC. It yields the protein CASSYETAINYGYTF. The complete variable domain, with remaining parts taken from reference TRBV5-1 and TRBJ1-2, reads KAGVTQTPRYLIKTRGQQVTLSCSPISGHRSVSWYQQTPGQGLQFLFEYFSETQRNKGNFPGRFSGRQFSNSRSEMNVSTLELGDSALYLCASSYETAINYGYTFGSGTRLTVV.

The CDR3 region is CASSYSGTQETQYF. The CDR3 coding sequence is TGTGCCAGCAGTTACTCGGGGACTCAAGAGACCCAGTACTTC. The chain combines TRBV6-5 with TRBJ2-5, with a tentative D call TRBD2 (6 bases). Germline V gives CDR1 MNHEY, CDR2 SVGAGI. The CDR3 spans 14 residues. The ends were cut back, 0 bases at V and 2 bases at J, with 7 bases in the middle.

The rearrangement uses TRBV10-3 and TRBJ2-2; TRBD2 is a possible D gene (5 bases). The CDR3 is 14 residues long. The V gene lost 7 bases and the J gene lost 1 base, with 10 bases spanning the gap. Germline V lookup: CDR1 ENHRY, CDR2 SYGVKD. CDR3 DNA sequence: TGTGCCATCAATCGGGCGGGGAACACCGGGGAGCTGTTTTTT. This gives the protein CAINRAGNTGELFF.

This clonotype has a handful of counts. The chain employs TRBV27 and TRBJ2-5, with D tentatively TRBD1 (5 bases). From germline, CDR1 is MNHEY and CDR2 SMNVEV (reference sequence). The CDR3 is 14 residues long. Trimming shortened V by 3 bases and J by 4 bases, and 12 bases separated the two germline ends. As DNA, the CDR3 is TGTGCCAGCAGTTTCCTCACAGGCGCAGAGACCCAGTACTTC. It yields the protein CASSFLTGAETQYF.

This clonotype was seen a few times. The chain employs TRBV2 and TRBJ1-2; D unresolved. V lost 2 bases and J lost 4, with 8 bases in between. The germline gives CDR1 SNHLY, CDR2 FYNNEI. This CDR3 is built from 13 residues. The CDR3 loop is CASSEQTSYGYTF. The CDR3 region has the DNA TGTGCCAGCAGTGAACAGACTAGCTATGGCTACACCTTC.

This clonotype was detected a few times. The chain has TRBV20-1 and TRBJ2-4, with 7 bases that match TRBD2. This CDR3 is 13 amino acids long. In germline, CDR1 is DFQATT, CDR2 SNEGSKA (reference sequence). V lost 5 bases, J lost 7 bases, and 8 bases stayed unmatched. The DNA for the CDR3 is TGCAGTGCTCCTGGACTAGTCAGGAACATTCAGTACTTC. Its protein is CSAPGLVRNIQYF.

The chain employs TRBV12-3 or TRBV12-4 and TRBJ1-2; D gene unclear. V was pared by 3 bases and J by 0 bases, with 11 bases between. This CDR3 comprises 15 residues. Written as DNA, the CDR3 is TGTGCCAGCAGTTTCCTAGCTTCCACTAACTATGGCTACACCTTC. It yields the protein CASSFLASTNYGYTF.